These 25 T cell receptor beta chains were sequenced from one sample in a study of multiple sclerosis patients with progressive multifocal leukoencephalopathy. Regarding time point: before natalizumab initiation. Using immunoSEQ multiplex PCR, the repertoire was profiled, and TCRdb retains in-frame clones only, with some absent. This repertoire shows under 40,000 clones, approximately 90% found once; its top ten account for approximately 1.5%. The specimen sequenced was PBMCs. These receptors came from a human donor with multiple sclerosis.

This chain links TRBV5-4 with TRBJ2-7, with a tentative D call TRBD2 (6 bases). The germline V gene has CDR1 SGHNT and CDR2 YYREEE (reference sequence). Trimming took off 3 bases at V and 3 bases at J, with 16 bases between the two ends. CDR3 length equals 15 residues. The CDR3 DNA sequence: TGTGCCAGCAGCTCCTGGAACCGGGGGAACTACGAGCAGTACTTC. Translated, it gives CASSSWNRGNYEQYF.

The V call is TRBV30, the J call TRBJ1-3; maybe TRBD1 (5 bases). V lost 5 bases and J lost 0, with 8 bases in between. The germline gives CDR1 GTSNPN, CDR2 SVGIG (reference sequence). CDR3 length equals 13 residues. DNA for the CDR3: TGTGCCTGGGACGACAGCTCTGGAAACACCATATATTTT. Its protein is CAWDDSSGNTIYF.

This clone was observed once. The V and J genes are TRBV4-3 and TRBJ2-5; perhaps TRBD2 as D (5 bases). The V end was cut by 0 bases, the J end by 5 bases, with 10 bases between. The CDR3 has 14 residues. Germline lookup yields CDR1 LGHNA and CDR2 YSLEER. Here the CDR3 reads CASSQDRGAETQYF. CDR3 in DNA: TGCGCCAGCAGCCAAGATCGGGGTGCCGAGACCCAGTACTTC.

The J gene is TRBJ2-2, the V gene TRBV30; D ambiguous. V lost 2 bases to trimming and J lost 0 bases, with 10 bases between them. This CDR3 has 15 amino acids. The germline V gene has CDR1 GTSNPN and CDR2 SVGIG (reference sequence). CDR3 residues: CAWSRDNPNTGELFF. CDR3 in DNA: TGTGCCTGGAGTCGCGACAACCCGAACACCGGGGAGCTGTTTTTT.

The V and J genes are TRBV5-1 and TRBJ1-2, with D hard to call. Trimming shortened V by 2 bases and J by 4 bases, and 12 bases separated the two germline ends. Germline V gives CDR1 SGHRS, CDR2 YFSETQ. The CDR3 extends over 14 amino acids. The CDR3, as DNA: TGCGCCAGCAGCTTCTGGGAAGACTCCTATGGCTACACCTTC. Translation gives CASSFWEDSYGYTF.

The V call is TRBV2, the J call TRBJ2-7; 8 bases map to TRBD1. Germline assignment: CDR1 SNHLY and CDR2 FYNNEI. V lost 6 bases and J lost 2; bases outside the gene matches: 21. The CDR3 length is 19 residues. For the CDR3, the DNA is TGTGCCAGCAGCCAACCAGAAAAACTAGACAGGGGACTTACCTACGAGCAGTACTTC. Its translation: CASSQPEKLDRGLTYEQYF.

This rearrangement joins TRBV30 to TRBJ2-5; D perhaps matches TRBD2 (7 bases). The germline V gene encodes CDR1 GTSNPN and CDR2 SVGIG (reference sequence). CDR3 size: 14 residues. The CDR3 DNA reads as TGTGCGTCCCTACCCGATGGGGGGGCTGGGGAGCAGTACTTC. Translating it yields CASLPDGGAGEQYF.

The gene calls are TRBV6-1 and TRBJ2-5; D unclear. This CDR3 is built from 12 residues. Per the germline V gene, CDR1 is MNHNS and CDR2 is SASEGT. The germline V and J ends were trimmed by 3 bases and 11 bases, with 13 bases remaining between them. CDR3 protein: CASSEEWGGQYF. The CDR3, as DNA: TGTGCCAGCAGTGAGGAGTGGGGTGGGCAGTACTTC.

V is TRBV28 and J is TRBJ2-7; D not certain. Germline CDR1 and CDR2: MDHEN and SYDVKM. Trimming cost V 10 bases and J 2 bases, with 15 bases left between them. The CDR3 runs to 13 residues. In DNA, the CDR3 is TGTGCCACCCATCCGACAACAACCTACGAGCAGTACTTC. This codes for CATHPTTTYEQYF.

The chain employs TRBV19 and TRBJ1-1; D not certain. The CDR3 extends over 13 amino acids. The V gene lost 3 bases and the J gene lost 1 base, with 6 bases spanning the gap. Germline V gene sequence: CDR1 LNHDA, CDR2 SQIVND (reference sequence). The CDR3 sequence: CASSIFTNTEAFF. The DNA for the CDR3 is TGTGCCAGTAGTATCTTTACGAACACTGAAGCTTTCTTT.

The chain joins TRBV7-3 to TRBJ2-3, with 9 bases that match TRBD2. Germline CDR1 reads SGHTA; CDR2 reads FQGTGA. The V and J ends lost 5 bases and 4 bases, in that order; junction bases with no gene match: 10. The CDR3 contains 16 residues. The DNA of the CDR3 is TGTGCCAGCAGCCCACGGGGTAGCGGGAGCCCAGATACGCAGTATTTT. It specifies CASSPRGSGSPDTQYF.

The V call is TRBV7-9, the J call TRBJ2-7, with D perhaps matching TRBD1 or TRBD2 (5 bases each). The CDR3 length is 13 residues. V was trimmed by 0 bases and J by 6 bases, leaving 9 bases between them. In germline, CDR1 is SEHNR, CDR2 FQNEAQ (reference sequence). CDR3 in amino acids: CASSLAGVSEQYF. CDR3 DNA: TGTGCCAGCAGCTTAGCGGGGGTTAGCGAGCAGTACTTC.

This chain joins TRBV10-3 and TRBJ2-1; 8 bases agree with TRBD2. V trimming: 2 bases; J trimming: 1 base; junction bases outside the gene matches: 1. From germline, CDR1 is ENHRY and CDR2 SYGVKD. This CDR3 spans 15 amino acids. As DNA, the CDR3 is TGTGCCATCAGTGAGGTAGCGGGGTCCTACAATGAGCAGTTCTTC. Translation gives CAISEVAGSYNEQFF.

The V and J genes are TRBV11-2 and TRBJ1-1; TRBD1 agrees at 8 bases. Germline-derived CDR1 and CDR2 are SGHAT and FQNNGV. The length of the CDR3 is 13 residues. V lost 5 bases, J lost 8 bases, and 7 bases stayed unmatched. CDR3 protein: CASSPKGQVEAFF. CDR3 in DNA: TGTGCCAGCAGCCCCAAGGGACAGGTCGAAGCTTTCTTT.

This CDR3 reads CASSLGHRRTGESSYEQYF. The CDR3 nucleotides read TGTGCCAGCAGCTTAGGCCATAGGCGGACAGGGGAGAGCTCCTACGAGCAGTACTTC. The chain is built from TRBV13 and TRBJ2-7; 9 bases line up with TRBD1. The CDR3 sequence is 19 residues long. Unmatched junction bases numbered 12, after V lost 0 bases and J lost 0 bases. Germline CDR1 PRHDT, CDR2 FYEKMQ (reference sequence).

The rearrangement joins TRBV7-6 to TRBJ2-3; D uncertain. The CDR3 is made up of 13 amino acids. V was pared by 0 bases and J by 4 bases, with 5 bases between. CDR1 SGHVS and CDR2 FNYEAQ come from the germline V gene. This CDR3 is CASSLASPDTQYF. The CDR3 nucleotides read TGTGCCAGCAGCTTAGCGTCCCCAGATACGCAGTATTTT.

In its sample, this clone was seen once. The CDR3 spells CASSPIRQGSTEAFF. The CDR3 DNA follows: TGTGCCAGCAGTCCAATCCGACAGGGGAGTACGGAAGCTTTCTTT. This sequence joins TRBV6-5 and TRBJ1-1; TRBD1 matches 8 bases. After removal of 5 bases from V and 8 bases from J, the junction contained 13 bases not matched to a gene. Per the germline V gene, CDR1 is MNHEY and CDR2 is SVGAGI. This CDR3 is 15 amino acids long.

CDR3 loop: CASSFQYTEAFF. DNA of the CDR3: TGTGCCAGCAGCTTTCAGTACACTGAAGCTTTCTTT. The genes are TRBV11-1 and TRBJ1-1; D remains ambiguous. CDR3 length equals 12 residues. Germline V gene sequence: CDR1 SGHAT, CDR2 FQDESV (reference sequence). V was cut by 3 bases and J by 3 bases, with 5 bases left in between.

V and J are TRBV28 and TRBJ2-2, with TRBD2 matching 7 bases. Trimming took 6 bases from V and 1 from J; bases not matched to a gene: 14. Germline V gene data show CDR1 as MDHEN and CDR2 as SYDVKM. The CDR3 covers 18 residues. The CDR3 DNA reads TGTGCCAGCAGCCCAACGTTTGGGGTAGCGGGGAACACCGGGGAGCTGTTTTTT. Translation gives CASSPTFGVAGNTGELFF.

As DNA, the CDR3 is TGCGCCAGCAGTTCTATGGACAGGGCCACTGAAGCTTTCTTT. Translation gives CASSSMDRATEAFF. The J gene is TRBJ1-1, the V gene TRBV5-1, with 8 bases fitting TRBD1. The junction had 7 bases not matched to a gene; V was cut back by 5 bases and J by 4 bases. Looked up from germline, CDR1 is SGHRS and CDR2 is YFSETQ. The CDR3 extends over 14 amino acids.

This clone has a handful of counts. CDR3 loop: CAISGEPDTEQFF. DNA of the CDR3: TGTGCCATCAGTGGAGAACCGGACACTGAGCAGTTCTTC. The rearrangement joins TRBV10-3 to TRBJ2-1, with D tentatively TRBD1 (5 bases). V was clipped by 4 bases and J by 9 bases, with 13 bases between them. Looked up from germline, CDR1 is ENHRY and CDR2 is SYGVKD. This CDR3 is built from 13 residues.

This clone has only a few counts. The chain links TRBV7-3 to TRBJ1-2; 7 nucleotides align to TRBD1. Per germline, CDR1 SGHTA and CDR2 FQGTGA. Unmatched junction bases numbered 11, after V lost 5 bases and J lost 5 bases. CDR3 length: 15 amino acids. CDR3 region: CASSPGTASYYGYTF. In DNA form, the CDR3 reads TGTGCCAGCAGCCCTGGGACAGCGAGCTATTATGGCTACACCTTC.

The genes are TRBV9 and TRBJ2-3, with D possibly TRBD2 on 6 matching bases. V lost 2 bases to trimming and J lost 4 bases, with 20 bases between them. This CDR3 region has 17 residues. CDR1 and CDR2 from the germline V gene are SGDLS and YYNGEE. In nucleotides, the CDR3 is TGTGCCAGCAGCGTGTCTCTTGGGATGGGGGAGGCAGATACGCAGTATTTT. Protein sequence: CASSVSLGMGEADTQYF.

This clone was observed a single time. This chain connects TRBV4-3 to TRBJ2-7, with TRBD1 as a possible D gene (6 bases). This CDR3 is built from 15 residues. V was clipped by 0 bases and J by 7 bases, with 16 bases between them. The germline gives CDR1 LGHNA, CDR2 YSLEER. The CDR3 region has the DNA TGCGCCAGCAGCCAAGAAACCTCAGGGGCCGGTGAGCAGTACTTC. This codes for CASSQETSGAGEQYF.

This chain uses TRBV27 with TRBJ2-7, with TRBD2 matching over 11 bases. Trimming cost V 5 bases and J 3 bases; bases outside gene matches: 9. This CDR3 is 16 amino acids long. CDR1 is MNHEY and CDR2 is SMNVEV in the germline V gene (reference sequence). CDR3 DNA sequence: TGTGCCAGCAGTCCAACCAGACTAGCGGGACTCTACGAGCAGTACTTC. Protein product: CASSPTRLAGLYEQYF.